The 5 T cell receptor beta chains presented below share a single source sample, sequenced in a study of Tregs in tolerant kidney transplant recipients. Profiled with immunoSEQ multiplex PCR; TCRdb holds only in-frame clones, not every one. The data hold approximately 99,000 clones, with 90% observed a single time. This material consisted of CD4+ T cells from blood, taken before the transplant. All receptors derive from a human donor who received a combined kidney and bone marrow transplant.

This clone has a single count. The gene calls are TRBV6-1 and TRBJ1-2; D is unclear. This CDR3 is 11 amino acids long. The V end was cut by 5 bases, the J end by 8 bases, with 9 bases between. The germline gives CDR1 MNHNS, CDR2 SASEGT. The CDR3 DNA reads as TGTGCCAGCAGTTCAGGTGGAGGCTACACCTTC. Translating it yields CASSSGGGYTF.

The chain is built from TRBV5-1 and TRBJ2-7; tentatively, D is TRBD2 (5 bases). CDR3 length: 15 amino acids. V gave up 7 bases and J gave up 0 bases, with 17 bases separating them. CDR1 is SGHRS, CDR2 YFSETQ, per germline. DNA of the CDR3: TGCGCCAGCGACGCCGGAGGACTTCTCTCCTACGAGCAGTACTTC. This codes for CASDAGGLLSYEQYF.

V usage is TRBV9 and J usage is TRBJ2-1; TRBD1 might be the D (6 bases). This CDR3 has 15 amino acids. The germline CDR1 and CDR2 sequences are SGDLS and YYNGEE. V lost 0 bases, J lost 14 bases, and 21 bases lay in between. CDR3 in DNA: TGTGCCAGCAGCGTAGATCAGTCGGGGACAAGGGGAGAGTTCTTC. This sequence encodes CASSVDQSGTRGEFF.

The chain carries TRBV19 and TRBJ2-1, with a possible D match to TRBD2 (5 bases). The CDR3 spans 15 residues. Trimming left V 6 bases short and J 0 bases short, with 12 bases between. Germline V gene data show CDR1 as LNHDA and CDR2 as SQIVND (reference sequence). The CDR3 DNA reads TGTGCCAGTAGAGGACTGTCGAGCTCCTACAATGAGCAGTTCTTC. This encodes CASRGLSSSYNEQFF.

V usage is TRBV7-9 and J usage is TRBJ2-1, with TRBD2 matching 7 bases. The germline gives CDR1 SEHNR, CDR2 FQNEAQ (reference sequence). V shed 0 bases, J shed 12 bases, and the junction held 11 bases outside the gene matches. The CDR3 length is 15 residues. The CDR3 bases are TGTGCCAGCAGCTTAGCGTTGCGGGGGACTGTATGGCAGTTCTTC. It codes for CASSLALRGTVWQFF.